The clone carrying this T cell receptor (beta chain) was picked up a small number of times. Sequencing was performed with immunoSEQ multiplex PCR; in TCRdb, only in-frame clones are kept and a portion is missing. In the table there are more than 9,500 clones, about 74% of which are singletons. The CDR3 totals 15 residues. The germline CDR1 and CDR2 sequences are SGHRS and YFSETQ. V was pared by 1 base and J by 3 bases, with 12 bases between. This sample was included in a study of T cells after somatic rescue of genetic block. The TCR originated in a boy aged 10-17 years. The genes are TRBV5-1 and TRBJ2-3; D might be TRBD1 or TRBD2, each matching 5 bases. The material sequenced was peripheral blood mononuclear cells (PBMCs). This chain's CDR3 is CASSLSPGATDTQYF. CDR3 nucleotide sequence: TGCGCCAGCAGCTTGAGTCCCGGGGCTACAGATACGCAGTATTTT.